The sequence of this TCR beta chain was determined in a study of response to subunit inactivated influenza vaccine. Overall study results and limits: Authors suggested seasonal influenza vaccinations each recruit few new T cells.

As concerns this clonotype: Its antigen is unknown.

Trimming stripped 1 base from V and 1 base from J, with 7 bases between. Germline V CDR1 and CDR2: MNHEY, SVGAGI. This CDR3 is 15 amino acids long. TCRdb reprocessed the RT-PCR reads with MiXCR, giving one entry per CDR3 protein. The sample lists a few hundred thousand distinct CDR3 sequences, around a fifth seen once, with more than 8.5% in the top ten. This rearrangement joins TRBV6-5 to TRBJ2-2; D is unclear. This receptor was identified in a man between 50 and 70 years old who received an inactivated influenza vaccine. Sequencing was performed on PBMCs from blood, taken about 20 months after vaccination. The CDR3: CASSYFNMNTGELFF. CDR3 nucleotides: TGTGCCAGCAGTTACTTTAACATGAACACCGGGGAGCTGTTTTTT.